This note documents a single TCR beta chain sequence. The antigen is not known. The CDR3 length is 16 residues. This sample was taken from a study of shared clonotypes between healthy human individuals. In the study overall: Researchers assigned three CD4 naive, three CD4 memory, two CD8 naive and one CD8 memory plate to each donor.

Study outcomes and limitations: Richness estimates generally favored naive over memory subsets.

Evenly divided among several immunoSEQ plates was the genomic DNA of each subset. Measured with immunoSEQ multiplex PCR; TCRdb has only the in-frame clones, and not every one. Of 300,000 to 350,000 clones listed, more than 60% were seen once; the top ten hold about 9.4%. Sequencing was done on a sample of memory CD4+ T cells sorted from blood. Subset of the sample: CD45RA-negative fraction. The source of this sequence is a man younger than 45 in good health. This chain links TRBV12-2 with TRBJ2-1; the table's D call TRBD2 went unverified against the DNA. TRBV12-2 is marked as a pseudogene. The CDR3 loop is CASRLAYRGLYNEQFF. In DNA, the CDR3 is TGTGCAAGTCGCTTAGCGTATCGGGGACTGTACAATGAGCAGTTCTTC.